This record concerns one TCR beta chain sequence. The sample originates from a study of blood T cell repertoires in COVID-19. Trimming shortened V by 5 bases and J by 0 bases, and 4 bases separated the two germline ends. The CDR3 consists of 12 residues. From germline, CDR1 is MDHEN and CDR2 SYDVKM. The assay was immunoSEQ multiplex PCR, and TCRdb's table has in-frame clones only and misses some. The table records about 150,000 clones, 65% to 90% of them present only once. Sequenced sample: peripheral blood. The rearrangement uses TRBV28 and TRBJ1-1; D call uncertain. The sequence was obtained from a woman between 55 and 75 years old with active or convalescent COVID-19. CDR3 coding DNA: TGTGCCAGCAGTCCCATGAACACTGAAGCTTTCTTT. It codes for CASSPMNTEAFF.